This TCR beta chain is from a study of technical replicates of blood from several donors. The protocol was immunoSEQ multiplex PCR, while the TCRdb copy is restricted to in-frame clones and leaves out a portion. The sample carries about 80,000 clones, roughly 90% recorded once. CDR3 length equals 14 residues. Germline loops: CDR1 GTSNPN, CDR2 SVGIG (reference sequence). Deletions cut 1 base from V and 1 base from J, with 8 bases between. This chain connects TRBV30 to TRBJ1-3; D is uncertain. The receptor was derived from a human donor in good health. Sequenced material: T cells isolated from PBMCs. In DNA, the CDR3 is TGTGCCTGGAGTGAGACTTTTTCTGGAAACACCATATATTTT. It is translated as CAWSETFSGNTIYF. The complete variable domain, with remaining parts taken from reference TRBV30 and TRBJ1-3, reads SQTIHQWPATLVQPVGSPLSLECTVEGTSNPNLYWYRQAAGRGLQLLFYSVGIGQISSEVPQNLSASRPQDRQFILSSKKLLLSDSGFYLCAWSETFSGNTIYFGEGSWLTVV.